The 23 T cell receptor beta chains presented below share a single source sample, sequenced in a study of blood T cell repertoires in COVID-19. Using immunoSEQ multiplex PCR, the repertoire was profiled, and TCRdb retains in-frame clones only, with some absent. The sample yields 400,000 to 550,000 clones, about 85% seen once. Sequencing was performed on PBMCs or T cells enriched from blood (not recorded which). These receptors came from a woman under 30 with acute COVID-19.

Regarding this clone: In the same sample, other DNA sequences code for this CDR3. This rearrangement joins TRBV9 to TRBJ2-5, with D perhaps TRBD1 (5 bases). The germline V gene encodes CDR1 SGDLS and CDR2 YYNGEE. Trimming took off 0 bases at V and 3 bases at J, with 9 bases between the two ends. This CDR3 has 14 amino acids. The CDR3 sequence is CASSVGGGKETQYF. The CDR3 bases are TGTGCCAGCAGCGTAGGGGGCGGAAAAGAGACCCAGTACTTC.

The rearrangement joins TRBV12-3 or TRBV12-4 to TRBJ1-2; D is perhaps TRBD1 (5 bases). Trimming removed 5 bases at V and 8 bases at J, with 9 bases between. There are 11 residues in the CDR3. The CDR3 DNA sequence: TGTGCCAGCAGTCCAGGGAGGGGCTACACCTTC. Translated, it gives CASSPGRGYTF.

The chain has TRBV7-9 and TRBJ1-3; unclear D gene. This CDR3 has 16 amino acids. The germline CDR1 and CDR2 sequences are SEHNR and FQNEAQ (reference sequence). V was shortened by 6 bases and J by 0 bases, with 15 bases between the two germline ends. The CDR3 DNA sequence: TGTGCCAGCAGACATCGCAGGAACAACTCTGGAAACACCATATATTTT. It is translated as CASRHRRNNSGNTIYF.

This chain joins TRBV10-3 and TRBJ1-5; 8 bases match TRBD1. CDR1 and CDR2 (germline): ENHRY, SYGVKD. The J segment lost 7 bases and the V segment lost 2 bases, leaving 7 bases of the junction unmatched. The CDR3 has 15 amino acids. DNA of the CDR3: TGTGCCATCAGTGAGGGACAGGGTATGGGACAGCCCCAGCATTTT. It translates to CAISEGQGMGQPQHF.

This clone came up once. CDR3 nucleotides: TGCGCCAGCAGCTTGGGACTAGCGGGGGGGCGCACCTACAATGAGCAGTTCTTC. Its translation is CASSLGLAGGRTYNEQFF. The V gene is TRBV5-1, the J gene TRBJ2-1; 14 positions match TRBD2. Germline trimming cut 0 bases from V and 2 bases from J; bases unmatched to any gene: 4. The CDR3 consists of 18 residues. Per the germline V gene, CDR1 is SGHRS and CDR2 is YFSETQ. Using reference TRBV5-1 and TRBJ2-1 for the parts outside the CDR3, the full variable domain is KAGVTQTPRYLIKTRGQQVTLSCSPISGHRSVSWYQQTPGQGLQFLFEYFSETQRNKGNFPGRFSGRQFSNSRSEMNVSTLELGDSALYLCASSLGLAGGRTYNEQFFGPGTRLTVL.

The chain links TRBV10-3 to TRBJ2-4, with 9 bases matching TRBD2. In germline, CDR1 is ENHRY, CDR2 SYGVKD. This CDR3 comprises 13 residues. V gave up 4 bases and J gave up 9 bases; unmatched junction bases: 4. The chain's CDR3 is CAISGTSDSIQYF. In DNA form, the CDR3 reads TGTGCCATCAGTGGGACTAGCGATAGCATTCAGTACTTC.

The rearrangement links TRBV2 to TRBJ2-2; perhaps TRBD2 as D (6 bases). Germline V CDR1 and CDR2: SNHLY, FYNNEI. The CDR3 runs 14 residues. Between the trimmed V and J ends, which lost 6 bases and 2 bases, there was a span of 10 bases. The CDR3 bases are TGTGCCAGCAGCGGGAGAATAAACACCGGGGAGCTGTTTTTT. Translation: CASSGRINTGELFF.

The chain carries TRBV7-3 and TRBJ2-1; the match to TRBD2 covers 8 bases. V shed 4 bases and J 5 bases; nucleotides not matched to a gene: 4. Germline loops: CDR1 SGHTA, CDR2 FQGTGA. The CDR3 has 14 residues. CDR3 in amino acids: CASSSSRGDNEQFF. The CDR3 DNA follows: TGTGCCAGCAGCTCATCGCGGGGGGACAATGAGCAGTTCTTC.

Here the CDR3 reads CASSRVGRDSPLHF. The CDR3 DNA reads as TGTGCCAGCAGCCGAGTAGGGAGGGATTCACCCCTCCACTTT. The V call is TRBV14, the J call TRBJ1-6; no clear D gene. CDR1 SGHDN and CDR2 FVKESK come from the germline V gene. The CDR3 is 14 residues long. The V gene lost 4 bases and the J gene lost 8 bases, with 12 bases spanning the gap.

This chain uses TRBV28 with TRBJ2-7; TRBD1 aligns across 7 bases. The CDR3 has 14 residues. The junction had 5 bases not matched to a gene; V was cut back by 6 bases and J by 0 bases. The germline gives CDR1 MDHEN, CDR2 SYDVKM. Written as DNA, the CDR3 is TGTGCCAGCAGCCCGGGACAGAGCTCCTACGAGCAGTACTTC. It is translated as CASSPGQSSYEQYF.

V is TRBV19 and J is TRBJ1-6; 10 nucleotides match TRBD1. In germline, CDR1 is LNHDA, CDR2 SQIVND (reference sequence). The V segment lost 7 bases and the J segment 3 bases; nucleotides outside the gene matches: 6. The CDR3 covers 16 residues. The CDR3 DNA follows: TGTGCCAGTAACCCGGACAGGGGGGACTATAATTCACCCCTCCACTTT. It is translated as CASNPDRGDYNSPLHF.

V and J are TRBV30 and TRBJ1-2; no definite D call. The CDR3 runs to 11 residues. Trimming shortened V by 0 bases and J by 4 bases, and 3 bases separated the two germline ends. Germline-derived CDR1 and CDR2 are GTSNPN and SVGIG (reference sequence). In nucleotides, the CDR3 is TGTGCCTGGAGTGTCCTCTATGGCTACACCTTC. This encodes CAWSVLYGYTF. The full variable domain, in which reference TRBV30 and TRBJ1-2 provide the parts outside the CDR3, is SQTIHQWPATLVQPVGSPLSLECTVEGTSNPNLYWYRQAAGRGLQLLFYSVGIGQISSEVPQNLSASRPQDRQFILSSKKLLLSDSGFYLCAWSVLYGYTFGSGTRLTVV.

The chain employs TRBV4-1 and TRBJ2-4; 8 bases match TRBD1. The junction had 15 bases not matched to a gene; V was cut back by 3 bases and J by 8 bases. Germline V gives CDR1 MGHRA, CDR2 YSYEKL. The CDR3 covers 17 residues. CDR3 residues: CASSHPRTGMARDIQYF. The CDR3 nucleotides read TGCGCCAGCAGCCACCCAAGGACAGGGATGGCGAGAGACATTCAGTACTTC.

This chain connects TRBV2 to TRBJ2-5; possible D gene TRBD1, 6 bases. Germline loops: CDR1 SNHLY, CDR2 FYNNEI. V was cut by 4 bases and J by 7 bases, with 16 bases left in between. The CDR3 has 14 amino acids. The CDR3 reads CASSGTVSSGTQYF. CDR3 coding DNA: TGTGCCAGCAGTGGGACAGTATCTTCGGGGACCCAGTACTTC.

This rearrangement joins TRBV5-1 to TRBJ2-2; TRBD1 matches at 9 bases. The V segment lost 2 bases and the J segment 5 bases; nucleotides outside the gene matches: 4. The CDR3 runs to 15 residues. Per the germline V gene, CDR1 is SGHRS and CDR2 is YFSETQ. CDR3: CASSFGDRATGELFF. The CDR3 DNA reads as TGCGCCAGCAGCTTTGGGGACAGGGCTACCGGGGAGCTGTTTTTT.

V usage is TRBV20-1 and J usage is TRBJ2-1; 9 nucleotides line up with TRBD2. Trimming at V came to 3 bases and at J to 5 bases, leaving 11 bases not matched to a gene. There are 16 residues in the CDR3. CDR1 is DFQATT and CDR2 is SNEGSKA in the germline V gene (reference sequence). The CDR3 spells CSASLPTSGPNNEQFF. The CDR3 DNA sequence: TGCAGTGCTAGTCTCCCAACTAGCGGGCCGAACAATGAGCAGTTCTTC.

Written as DNA, the CDR3 is TGTGCCAGCAGTTACTACCCGGGACAGGGGGATGAGGGCTACACCTTC. As protein: CASSYYPGQGDEGYTF. The chain has TRBV6-5 and TRBJ1-2, with 11 bases identical to TRBD1. Germline loops: CDR1 MNHEY, CDR2 SVGAGI. The junction had 9 bases not matched to a gene; V was cut back by 1 base and J by 8 bases. This CDR3 spans 16 amino acids.

V and J are TRBV6-5 and TRBJ2-1; the D gene is possibly TRBD1 (7 bases). Trimming shortened V by 0 bases and J by 5 bases, and 11 bases separated the two germline ends. Germline assignment: CDR1 MNHEY and CDR2 SVGAGI. The CDR3 loop spans 15 amino acids. Here the CDR3 reads CASSYSGGGHNEQFF. The CDR3 DNA sequence: TGTGCCAGCAGTTACTCAGGAGGGGGCCACAATGAGCAGTTCTTC.

V and J are TRBV28 and TRBJ1-2, with unresolved D. Trimming took off 2 bases at V and 4 bases at J, with 11 bases between the two ends. The germline gives CDR1 MDHEN, CDR2 SYDVKM. This CDR3 has 14 residues. The DNA of the CDR3 is TGTGCCAGCAGTTTAGGGCCCGGAACCTATGGCTACACCTTC. Translating gives CASSLGPGTYGYTF.

The CDR3 here is CASSPRGTDTQYF. The DNA of the CDR3 is TGTGCCAGTAGTCCCAGGGGCACAGATACGCAGTATTTT. The rearrangement joins TRBV19 to TRBJ2-3, with D perhaps matching TRBD1 (5 bases). Per the germline V gene, CDR1 is LNHDA and CDR2 is SQIVND (reference sequence). Between the trimmed V and J ends, which lost 5 bases and 1 base, there was a span of 7 bases. This CDR3 spans 13 amino acids.

A remark on this clone: The sample holds other DNA sequences that translate to the same CDR3. The chain couples TRBV7-6 to TRBJ1-1; D is unclear. The CDR3 extends over 13 amino acids. Trimming took off 1 base at V and 1 base at J, with 4 bases between the two ends. Germline values: CDR1 SGHVS, CDR2 FNYEAQ. This CDR3 is CASSLEQNTEAFF. CDR3 nucleotides: TGTGCCAGCAGCTTAGAGCAGAACACTGAAGCTTTCTTT.

The gene calls are TRBV5-8 and TRBJ1-1; D is undetermined. V was cut by 4 bases and J by 4 bases, with 5 bases left in between. Per the germline V gene, CDR1 is SGHTS and CDR2 is YDEGEE. The CDR3 runs to 11 residues. CDR3 in amino acids: CASSRFTEAFF. The CDR3 DNA reads as TGTGCCAGCAGCCGTTTCACTGAAGCTTTCTTT.

V is TRBV9 and J is TRBJ2-1, with D uncertain. Trimming stripped 0 bases from V and 6 bases from J, with 7 bases between. This CDR3 contains 13 residues. Germline lookup yields CDR1 SGDLS and CDR2 YYNGEE. CDR3 sequence: CASSVVSSNEQFF. For the CDR3, the DNA is TGTGCCAGCAGCGTAGTTAGTTCCAATGAGCAGTTCTTC.